This TCR beta chain originates from a study of preoperative IRX-2 immunotherapy in early breast cancer. The treatment was: preoperative locoregional IRX-2 cytokine immunotherapy. Patients received preoperative, locoregional IRX-2 cytokine immunotherapy in a phase Ib study. Trimming stripped 5 bases from V and 1 base from J, with 15 bases between. CDR3 length: 15 residues. Germline V gene sequence: CDR1 PRHDT, CDR2 FYEKMQ (reference sequence). The protocol was immunoSEQ multiplex PCR, while the TCRdb copy is restricted to in-frame clones and leaves out a portion. The sample lists under 45,000 clones, about 95% occurring once.

This chain uses TRBV13 with TRBJ2-7, with D possibly being TRBD2 (6 bases). The sample here was tumor tissue, taken after IRX-2 immunotherapy. This sequence was found in a human donor with breast cancer. The CDR3 DNA follows: TGTGCCAGCAGCCGAGGGGCAGGGAGGTCCTACGAGCAGTACTTC. Translating gives CASSRGAGRSYEQYF.